A selection of T cell receptor beta chains follows, all from one sample in a study of cytomegalovirus exposure and HLA in healthy donors. TCRdb's copy holds only in-frame clones and misses some; the assay was immunoSEQ multiplex PCR. The sample carries some 180,000 clones, around three quarters recorded once. Sequenced input: PBMCs. The receptors were gathered from a woman between 25 and 40 years old in good health and CMV-seronegative. Each CDR3 is given with its conserved first and last residue. The D gene is left open where the match is weak. Clone size is not always given. Where it is, it says once, few, many or a class for expanded clones.

j_gene: TRBJ1-2
d_gene: TRBD1
v_gene: TRBV10-1
abundance: NA
CDR3aa: CASSSGQNYGYTF
CDR3nt: TGCGCCAGCAGTTCGGGACAGAACTATGGCTACACCTTC

j_gene: TRBJ2-7
d_gene: NA
v_gene: TRBV27
abundance: NA
CDR3aa: CTTGSPYEQYF
CDR3nt: TGTACCACAGGGTCCCCTTACGAGCAGTACTTC

j_gene: TRBJ1-5
d_gene: TRBD1
v_gene: TRBV15
abundance: NA
CDR3aa: CATSRVVGGTGPYSNQPQHF
CDR3nt: TGTGCCACCAGCAGAGTTGTGGGGGGGACAGGCCCCTATAGCAATCAGCCCCAGCATTTT

j_gene: TRBJ2-3
d_gene: NA
v_gene: TRBV2
abundance: NA
CDR3aa: CASSVQGFSTDTQYF
CDR3nt: TGTGCCAGCAGTGTACAGGGCTTTAGCACAGATACGCAGTATTTT

j_gene: TRBJ2-3
d_gene: NA
v_gene: TRBV5-1
abundance: NA
CDR3aa: CASSFQGSDTQYF
CDR3nt: TGCGCCAGCAGCTTTCAGGGGTCAGATACGCAGTATTTT

j_gene: TRBJ1-1
d_gene: TRBD1
v_gene: TRBV5-4
abundance: few
CDR3aa: CASSPGTDINTEAFF
CDR3nt: TGTGCCAGCAGCCCGGGGACAGACATTAACACTGAAGCTTTCTTT

j_gene: TRBJ2-1
d_gene: TRBD1
v_gene: TRBV5-1
abundance: NA
CDR3aa: CASSRGQGAVNEQFF
CDR3nt: TGCGCCAGCAGCAGGGGACAGGGGGCGGTCAATGAGCAGTTCTTC

j_gene: TRBJ2-3
d_gene: NA
v_gene: TRBV4-1
abundance: NA
CDR3aa: CASSQESVEVNTDTQYF
CDR3nt: TGCGCCAGCAGCCAAGAGTCGGTCGAGGTGAACACAGATACGCAGTATTTT

j_gene: TRBJ1-1
d_gene: NA
v_gene: TRBV4-3
abundance: NA
CDR3aa: CASSQGRGSPLGAFF
CDR3nt: TGCGCCAGCAGCCAAGGGCGGGGGTCCCCGTTGGGCGCTTTCTTT

j_gene: TRBJ1-1
d_gene: NA
v_gene: TRBV5-4
abundance: NA
CDR3aa: CASRERGLGEAFF
CDR3nt: TGTGCCAGCAGGGAACGGGGTCTAGGTGAAGCTTTCTTT

j_gene: TRBJ2-7
d_gene: NA
v_gene: TRBV11-2
abundance: once
CDR3aa: CASSFRPGFYEQYF
CDR3nt: TGTGCCAGCAGCTTTCGCCCAGGGTTCTACGAGCAGTACTTC

j_gene: TRBJ1-1
d_gene: NA
v_gene: TRBV21-1
abundance: NA
CDR3aa: CASSFLRTGYWYTEAFF
CDR3nt: TGTGCCAGCAGCTTTCTAAGGACAGGGTACTGGTACACTGAAGCTTTCTTT

j_gene: TRBJ2-1
d_gene: TRBD1
v_gene: TRBV4-3
abundance: NA
CDR3aa: CASSQRQGAYNEQFF
CDR3nt: TGCGCCAGCAGCCAAAGACAGGGGGCTTACAATGAGCAGTTCTTC

j_gene: TRBJ1-2
d_gene: NA
v_gene: TRBV12-5
abundance: NA
CDR3aa: CASGLVAGLNYGYTF
CDR3nt: TGTGCTAGTGGTTTGGTTGCAGGCCTTAACTATGGCTACACCTTC

j_gene: TRBJ1-5
d_gene: NA
v_gene: TRBV7-2
abundance: NA
CDR3aa: CASSPRGGVNQPQHF
CDR3nt: TGTGCCAGCAGCCCCCGGGGGGGGGTCAATCAGCCCCAGCATTTT

j_gene: TRBJ2-7
d_gene: TRBD2
v_gene: TRBV7-2
abundance: NA
CDR3aa: CASSLVGTSGGNYEQYF
CDR3nt: TGTGCCAGCAGCTTAGTTGGGACTAGCGGGGGGAACTACGAGCAGTACTTC

j_gene: TRBJ2-6
d_gene: TRBD1
v_gene: TRBV2
abundance: few
CDR3aa: CASSRGLGANVLTF
CDR3nt: TGTGCCAGCAGCAGGGGGCTGGGGGCCAACGTCCTGACTTTC

j_gene: TRBJ1-1
d_gene: NA
v_gene: TRBV4-3
abundance: NA
CDR3aa: CASSQDFAGMNTEAFF
CDR3nt: TGCGCCAGCAGCCAAGATTTTGCAGGGATGAACACTGAAGCTTTCTTT

j_gene: TRBJ1-5
d_gene: TRBD1
v_gene: TRBV4-1
abundance: NA
CDR3aa: CASSQVRTGELNQPQHF
CDR3nt: TGCGCCAGCAGCCAAGTGCGGACAGGGGAACTCAATCAGCCCCAGCATTTT

j_gene: TRBJ1-3
d_gene: NA
v_gene: TRBV6-5
abundance: NA
CDR3aa: CASSIHRSGNTIYF
CDR3nt: TGTGCCAGCAGTATTCACAGGAGTGGAAACACCATATATTTT

j_gene: TRBJ1-1
d_gene: TRBD1
v_gene: TRBV6-1
abundance: NA
CDR3aa: CASSAGTVNTEASF
CDR3nt: TGTGCCAGCAGTGCCGGGACAGTGAACACTGAAGCTTCCTTT

j_gene: TRBJ1-1
d_gene: TRBD1
v_gene: TRBV4-3
abundance: NA
CDR3aa: CASSQGRTGSSTEAFF
CDR3nt: TGCGCCAGCAGCCAAGGGCGGACAGGGAGTTCCACTGAAGCTTTCTTT

j_gene: TRBJ1-4
d_gene: NA
v_gene: TRBV5-1
abundance: NA
CDR3aa: CASSRQSTNEKLFF
CDR3nt: TGCGCCAGCAGTCGACAGTCAACTAATGAAAAACTGTTTTTT

j_gene: TRBJ2-3
d_gene: TRBD2
v_gene: TRBV10-3
abundance: NA
CDR3aa: CAISGGRTSGATDTQYF
CDR3nt: TGTGCCATCAGTGGGGGTAGGACTAGCGGGGCCACAGATACGCAGTATTTT

j_gene: TRBJ2-7
d_gene: NA
v_gene: TRBV4-3
abundance: NA
CDR3aa: CASSQDTTRNYEQYF
CDR3nt: TGCGCCAGCAGCCAAGACACGACTAGGAACTACGAGCAGTACTTC

j_gene: TRBJ2-3
d_gene: TRBD2
v_gene: TRBV4-3
abundance: NA
CDR3aa: CASSLSRQGGTDTQYF
CDR3nt: TGCGCCAGCAGCCTCTCACGCCAGGGAGGGACAGATACGCAGTATTTT

j_gene: TRBJ2-7
d_gene: TRBD1
v_gene: TRBV18
abundance: NA
CDR3aa: CASSGRTGDYEQYF
CDR3nt: TGTGCCAGCTCGGGGAGGACAGGGGACTACGAGCAGTACTTC

j_gene: TRBJ1-2
d_gene: TRBD1
v_gene: TRBV6-5
abundance: NA
CDR3aa: CASSYQQGAEGYTF
CDR3nt: TGTGCCAGCAGTTACCAACAGGGGGCGGAAGGCTACACCTTC

j_gene: TRBJ2-1
d_gene: TRBD2
v_gene: TRBV4-3
abundance: NA
CDR3aa: CASSPRGGSEQFF
CDR3nt: TGCGCCAGCAGCCCCCGGGGGGGTAGTGAGCAGTTCTTC

j_gene: TRBJ1-2
d_gene: NA
v_gene: TRBV30
abundance: NA
CDR3aa: CAWSFGDGGTYGYTF
CDR3nt: TGTGCCTGGAGTTTCGGGGACGGGGGGACCTATGGCTACACCTTC

j_gene: TRBJ1-5
d_gene: NA
v_gene: TRBV19
abundance: NA
CDR3aa: CASRPGRDQPQHF
CDR3nt: TGTGCCAGTAGGCCGGGAAGGGATCAGCCCCAGCATTTT

j_gene: TRBJ2-5
d_gene: TRBD1
v_gene: TRBV18
abundance: NA
CDR3aa: CASSRTGGEVETQYF
CDR3nt: TGTGCCAGCTCCAGGACAGGGGGCGAGGTGGAGACCCAGTACTTC

j_gene: TRBJ1-2
d_gene: NA
v_gene: TRBV30
abundance: NA
CDR3aa: CAWNLLANYGYTF
CDR3nt: TGTGCCTGGAACCTGTTAGCTAACTATGGCTACACCTTC

j_gene: TRBJ1-2
d_gene: NA
v_gene: TRBV7-2
abundance: NA
CDR3aa: CASSLGGFPDYTF
CDR3nt: TGTGCCAGCAGCTTAGGAGGATTCCCGGACTACACCTTC

j_gene: TRBJ1-6
d_gene: TRBD1
v_gene: TRBV25-1
abundance: NA
CDR3aa: CASSDRGQGSAPLHF
CDR3nt: TGTGCCAGCAGTGACCGAGGACAGGGGTCGGCACCCCTCCACTTT

j_gene: TRBJ1-6
d_gene: TRBD1
v_gene: TRBV5-1
abundance: NA
CDR3aa: CASSLEGATNSPLHF
CDR3nt: TGCGCCAGCAGCTTGGAGGGGGCTACTAATTCACCCCTCCACTTT

j_gene: TRBJ2-7
d_gene: TRBD2
v_gene: TRBV10-2
abundance: NA
CDR3aa: CASSGLAGKGEQYF
CDR3nt: TGCGCCAGCAGTGGACTAGCGGGGAAGGGCGAGCAGTACTTC

j_gene: TRBJ2-5
d_gene: NA
v_gene: TRBV6-5
abundance: NA
CDR3aa: CASSYSGLKETQYF
CDR3nt: TGTGCCAGCAGTTACTCCGGACTCAAAGAGACCCAGTACTTC

j_gene: TRBJ1-1
d_gene: NA
v_gene: TRBV27
abundance: NA
CDR3aa: CASSTYLRAMNTEAFF
CDR3nt: TGTGCCAGCAGTACCTATTTGAGGGCTATGAACACTGAAGCTTTCTTT

j_gene: TRBJ2-5
d_gene: NA
v_gene: TRBV27
abundance: NA
CDR3aa: CASSSHQETQYF
CDR3nt: TGTGCCAGCAGTTCCCATCAAGAGACCCAGTACTTC

j_gene: TRBJ1-5
d_gene: NA
v_gene: TRBV19
abundance: NA
CDR3aa: CASSIDFTGYGPQHF
CDR3nt: TGTGCCAGTAGTATAGATTTTACAGGGTACGGGCCCCAGCATTTT

j_gene: TRBJ2-1
d_gene: NA
v_gene: TRBV7-2
abundance: NA
CDR3aa: CASSLEQGGNEQFF
CDR3nt: TGTGCCAGCAGCTTAGAGCAGGGGGGAAATGAGCAGTTCTTC

j_gene: TRBJ1-6
d_gene: TRBD1
v_gene: TRBV10-3
abundance: NA
CDR3aa: CAITDRADSPLHF
CDR3nt: TGTGCCATCACGGACAGGGCCGATTCACCCCTCCACTTT

j_gene: TRBJ1-4
d_gene: NA
v_gene: TRBV30
abundance: few
CDR3aa: CAWSKGSREKLFF
CDR3nt: TGTGCCTGGAGTAAAGGGAGTAGAGAAAAACTGTTTTTT

j_gene: TRBJ1-2
d_gene: TRBD1
v_gene: TRBV29-1
abundance: NA
CDR3aa: CSVGGTAYGYTF
CDR3nt: TGCAGCGTCGGTGGGACAGCCTATGGCTACACCTTC

j_gene: TRBJ1-5
d_gene: TRBD1
v_gene: TRBV4-2
abundance: NA
CDR3aa: CASSKGQGYNQPQHF
CDR3nt: TGTGCCAGCAGCAAGGGACAGGGGTACAATCAGCCCCAGCATTTT

j_gene: TRBJ1-2
d_gene: NA
v_gene: TRBV5-6
abundance: NA
CDR3aa: CASSLIGSGGYTF
CDR3nt: TGTGCCAGCAGCTTAATCGGGTCGGGGGGCTACACCTTC

j_gene: TRBJ2-5
d_gene: NA
v_gene: TRBV30
abundance: NA
CDR3aa: CAWSTQAAQETQYF
CDR3nt: TGTGCCTGGAGCACACAGGCAGCCCAAGAGACCCAGTACTTC

j_gene: TRBJ2-7
d_gene: TRBD1
v_gene: TRBV11-3
abundance: NA
CDR3aa: CASSLEGQAYEQYF
CDR3nt: TGTGCCAGCAGCTTAGAAGGACAGGCGTACGAGCAGTACTTC

j_gene: TRBJ1-2
d_gene: TRBD1
v_gene: TRBV6-1
abundance: NA
CDR3aa: CASSDGQGYYGYTF
CDR3nt: TGTGCCAGCAGTGACGGACAGGGGTATTATGGCTACACCTTC

j_gene: TRBJ2-3
d_gene: TRBD2
v_gene: TRBV7-3
abundance: NA
CDR3aa: CASSLTRASGSTDTQYF
CDR3nt: TGTGCCAGCAGCTTAACTCGGGCTAGCGGGAGCACAGATACGCAGTATTTT

j_gene: TRBJ2-5
d_gene: TRBD2
v_gene: TRBV6-1
abundance: NA
CDR3aa: CASSVERGWETQYF
CDR3nt: TGTGCCAGCAGCGTCGAGCGGGGATGGGAGACCCAGTACTTC

j_gene: TRBJ1-2
d_gene: NA
v_gene: TRBV2
abundance: NA
CDR3aa: CASSPNKFNYGYTF
CDR3nt: TGTGCCAGCAGTCCCAACAAGTTTAACTATGGCTACACCTTC